The T cell receptor beta chain under discussion was sequenced for a study of cytomegalovirus exposure and HLA in healthy donors. Study-wide points: Cytomegalovirus-associated status was assigned to about 160 TCR beta chains.

This CDR3 is built from 15 residues. The V gene lost 1 base and the J gene lost 2 bases, with 12 bases spanning the gap. Germline V gene lookup returns CDR1 GTSNPN and CDR2 SVGIG (reference sequence). Concerning this clone itself: Its antigen is undetermined.

Primers: 60 Vbeta forward and 13 Jbeta reverse. The repertoire was sequenced with immunoSEQ multiplex PCR; TCRdb's copy has only in-frame clones and lacks some. The sample shows around 120,000 clones, 70% to 80% of them seen only once. The chain recombines TRBV30 with TRBJ1-3, with D perhaps TRBD1 (6 bases). The specimen was PBMCs. The sequence derives from a man over 45 in good health and CMV-seropositive. CDR3 coding DNA: TGTGCCTGGAGTGGGGGGGGACAAGCTGGAAACACCATATATTTT. Protein sequence: CAWSGGGQAGNTIYF.